This T cell receptor (beta chain) was identified in a study of tumor-infiltrating lymphocytes in primary liver carcinoma. V lost 2 bases, J lost 3 bases, and 14 bases lay in between. This CDR3 spans 15 amino acids. In its sample, this clonotype was seen many times. Starting from roughly 540 ng of total RNA, TCR beta cDNA was produced with a primer in the constant region. Three nested multiplex PCR rounds, a slightly modified ARM-PCR method, built the TCR beta libraries. The first two PCR rounds, around 11 cycles each, used TRBV1-TRBV30 forward primers and a C-beta reverse primer. From the multiplex PCR reads, TCRdb called clonotypes with MiXCR, one entry per CDR3 protein. This table holds 250,000 to 350,000 distinct CDR3 sequences, roughly three fifths found once. Both blood RNA, taken from unsorted whole blood, and germline DNA were extracted.

The clonotype originates from a woman aged 25-40 years with primary liver carcinoma and hepatitis B virus infection. The sequenced sample consisted of peripheral blood. The chain uses TRBV12-3 or TRBV12-4 and TRBJ2-7, with TRBD1 as a possible D gene (6 bases). The CDR3 bases are TGTGCCAGCAGTTTAATACAGGGAACCGTCTACGAGCAGTACTTC. Translated, it gives CASSLIQGTVYEQYF.